A single sample is the source of the 14 T cell receptor beta chains below, sequenced in a study of low-dose radiotherapy and immunotherapy resistance in tumors. Over 20 PCR cycles, TCRs were amplified from a constant-region primer and V-primer adapter. TCRdb reprocessed the reads via MiXCR and lists one record per CDR3 protein. This sample yields roughly 50,000 distinct CDR3 sequences, of which roughly a third are seen a single time; 8% to 10% belongs to the top ten. Sample time point: after trial treatment. Treatment in this sample: LDRT plus nivolumab, ipilimumab, low-dose cyclophosphamide and aspirin (RACIN trial). Here the sequenced sample was PBMCs, taken after low-dose radiotherapy plus immunotherapy. All receptors come from a male donor with rectosigmoid adenocarcinoma.

This clonotype has ten or more counts. The chain joins TRBV4-3 to TRBJ2-5; 9 positions match TRBD2. The V gene end was trimmed by 4 bases and the J gene end by 1 base; junction bases not matched to a gene: 7. The CDR3 covers 16 residues. The germline CDR1 and CDR2 sequences are LGHNA and YSLEER. The CDR3 DNA sequence: TGCGCCAGCAGCCCCGCGGGGGGGAGACTCCAAGAGACCCAGTACTTC. Translation: CASSPAGGRLQETQYF.

V and J are TRBV28 and TRBJ2-7; 7 bases align to TRBD2. The germline V gene has CDR1 MDHEN and CDR2 SYDVKM. V gave up 3 bases and J gave up 2 bases; unmatched junction bases: 4. CDR3 length: 14 residues. The CDR3 DNA sequence: TGTGCCAGCAGTTTCGGCGGGAGACCCTACGAGCAGTACTTC. Protein product: CASSFGGRPYEQYF.

This clonotype was seen ten or more times. The rearrangement uses TRBV2 and TRBJ1-1, with 9 positions matching TRBD1. Germline assignment: CDR1 SNHLY and CDR2 FYNNEI. This CDR3 spans 14 amino acids. The V segment lost 8 bases and the J segment 2 bases; nucleotides outside the gene matches: 6. CDR3 in DNA: TGTGCCAGCCTTAGACAGGGGGTTAACACTGAAGCTTTCTTT. Residues: CASLRQGVNTEAFF.

This clonotype was observed many times. The V call is TRBV9, the J call TRBJ2-2; 8 bases agree with TRBD2. V gave up 4 bases and J gave up 5 bases; unmatched junction bases: 10. Germline V gives CDR1 SGDLS, CDR2 YYNGEE. The CDR3 length is 16 residues. This CDR3 is CASSPAGGAGTGELFF. In nucleotides, the CDR3 is TGTGCCAGCAGCCCCGCCGGGGGGGCCGGGACCGGGGAGCTGTTTTTT. The variable domain in full, with the rest retrieved from reference TRBV9 and TRBJ2-2, is DSGVTQTPKHLITATGQRVTLRCSPRSGDLSVYWYQQSLDQGLQFLIQYYNGEERAKGNILERFSAQQFPDLHSELNLSSLELGDSALYFCASSPAGGAGTGELFFGEGSRLTVL.

V is TRBV28 and J is TRBJ1-5; tentatively, D is TRBD1 (6 bases). Trimming cost V 7 bases and J 3 bases, with 19 bases left between them. Per germline, CDR1 MDHEN and CDR2 SYDVKM. This CDR3 has 16 residues. CDR3 nucleotide sequence: TGTGCCAGCACCTCAGCCGGGACAACCGTCAATCAGCCCCAGCATTTT. Protein product: CASTSAGTTVNQPQHF.

The V and J genes are TRBV5-8 and TRBJ1-2; 7 bases map to TRBD1. The V gene end was trimmed by 2 bases and the J gene end by 4 bases; junction bases not matched to a gene: 8. Germline CDR1 and CDR2: SGHTS and YDEGEE. The CDR3 loop spans 15 amino acids. The CDR3 sequence: CASSFGQGGVYGYTF. The CDR3 region has the DNA TGTGCCAGCAGCTTCGGGCAGGGGGGCGTCTATGGCTACACCTTC.

This clonotype was found many times. The chain combines TRBV19 with TRBJ2-3; 7 bases are shared with TRBD1. The V and J ends lost 6 bases and 4 bases, in that order; junction bases with no gene match: 10. The CDR3 consists of 15 residues. CDR1 and CDR2 from the germline V gene are LNHDA and SQIVND (reference sequence). The CDR3 region is CASRITGDSSDTQYF. The DNA of the CDR3 is TGTGCCAGTAGGATCACAGGGGATTCATCAGATACGCAGTATTTT.

The table lists this clonotype with many counts. The gene calls are TRBV4-1 and TRBJ2-5; D remains ambiguous. The V end was cut by 0 bases, the J end by 7 bases, with 6 bases between. The germline gives CDR1 MGHRA, CDR2 YSYEKL. The CDR3 is 12 residues long. The CDR3 coding sequence is TGCGCCAGCAGCCAAGATACGGTGACCCAGTACTTC. Encoded protein: CASSQDTVTQYF.

The chain employs TRBV20-1 and TRBJ2-3; TRBD2 might be the D (6 bases). The CDR3 loop spans 16 amino acids. V dropped 1 base and J dropped 4 bases, with 18 bases sitting between them. Germline CDR1 is DFQATT and CDR2 is SNEGSKA (reference sequence). As DNA, the CDR3 is TGCAGTGCTAGAGCCGGAGGGGCAGGTAGGGCAGATACGCAGTATTTT. Amino acids: CSARAGGAGRADTQYF.

V and J are TRBV5-1 and TRBJ2-3, with 9 bases lining up with TRBD1. In germline, CDR1 is SGHRS, CDR2 YFSETQ. This CDR3 contains 17 residues. The V segment lost 4 bases and the J segment 2 bases; nucleotides outside the gene matches: 11. CDR3 sequence (DNA): TGCGCCAGCAGCCCGGGATTCGGGACAGGGATCACAGATACGCAGTATTTT. Translating gives CASSPGFGTGITDTQYF.

This clonotype was recorded many times. This sequence joins TRBV5-8 and TRBJ2-5, with TRBD1 as a possible D gene (6 bases). The V end was cut by 4 bases, the J end by 4 bases, with 17 bases between. Germline V gene sequence: CDR1 SGHTS, CDR2 YDEGEE. The CDR3 loop spans 15 amino acids. CDR3 residues: CASSIGTRGSETQYF. In DNA form, the CDR3 reads TGTGCCAGCAGCATCGGGACAAGAGGGTCAGAGACCCAGTACTTC. The full variable domain, its missing parts supplied by reference TRBV5-8 and TRBJ2-5, is EAGVTQSPTHLIKTRGQQATLRCSPISGHTSVYWYQQALGLGLQFLLWYDEGEERNRGNFPPRFSGRQFPNYSSELNVNALELEDSALYLCASSIGTRGSETQYFGPGTRLLVL.

This clonotype was found many times. This chain connects TRBV20-1 to TRBJ1-5; D unclear. The CDR3 has 12 amino acids. In germline, CDR1 is DFQATT, CDR2 SNEGSKA (reference sequence). The CDR3 loop reads CPCPRTNQPQHF. DNA of the CDR3: TGCCCTTGTCCCAGGACTAATCAGCCCCAGCATTTT.

This sequence joins TRBV7-9 and TRBJ1-1, with D tentatively TRBD1 (5 bases). Germline loops: CDR1 SEHNR, CDR2 FQNEAQ (reference sequence). The germline V and J ends were trimmed by 5 bases and 0 bases, with 10 bases remaining between them. The CDR3 extends over 14 amino acids. The CDR3 DNA reads as TGTGCCAGCAGCCTGGGACGAGTGAACACTGAAGCTTTCTTT. Its protein is CASSLGRVNTEAFF.

On this clonotype itself: A far bigger clonotype differs at one base, so this is likely a read error. The genes are TRBV28 and TRBJ2-1, with 10 bases lining up with TRBD1. The length of the CDR3 is 20 residues. Germline CDR1 and CDR2: MDHEN and SYDVKM. The ends lost 3 bases at V and 4 bases at J; junction bases unmatched: 18. CDR3: CASSFSTPGPDRGLYNEQFF. The DNA of the CDR3 is TGTGCCAGCAGTTTCTCGACCCCCGGACCAGACAGGGGGCTTTACAATGAGCAGTTCTTC.